What follows are 13 T cell receptor beta chains derived from one specimen sequenced in a study of T cells in Graves' hyperthyroidism and ophthalmopathy. RNA transcripts gave rise to amplified TCR beta CDR3 regions. The HTBI primer set was used in a first-round RT-PCR of the TCR CDR3. TCRdb processed the multiplex PCR reads anew with MiXCR; each CDR3 protein has one entry. The sample holds 500,000 to 550,000 distinct CDR3 sequences, approximately 20% seen once. Sequenced sample: blood. The receptors stem from a man aged 35 to 55 with Graves' ophthalmopathy.

This clonotype has just a few counts. The J gene is TRBJ2-3, the V gene TRBV10-3; TRBD2 might be the D (6 bases). The germline V and J ends were trimmed by 7 bases and 4 bases, with 9 bases remaining between them. Germline lookup yields CDR1 ENHRY and CDR2 SYGVKD. The CDR3 is 12 residues long. This chain's CDR3 is CAIKTGADTQYF. Written as DNA, the CDR3 is TGTGCCATCAAGACGGGGGCAGATACGCAGTATTTT.

The V call is TRBV5-1, the J call TRBJ1-3; D unresolved. This CDR3 comprises 18 residues. The germline CDR1 and CDR2 sequences are SGHRS and YFSETQ. The germline V and J ends were trimmed by 3 bases and 1 base, with 20 bases remaining between them. The CDR3 sequence is CASSSSPAAGSSGNTIYF. CDR3 nucleotide sequence: TGCGCCAGCAGCTCATCCCCCGCAGCTGGCAGTTCTGGAAACACCATATATTTT.

The CDR3 region is CASRSGGRVETQYF. In DNA, the CDR3 is TGCGCCAGCAGAAGTGGGGGCAGGGTTGAGACCCAGTACTTC. The V call is TRBV5-1, the J call TRBJ2-5; tentatively, D is TRBD1 (6 bases). There are 14 residues in the CDR3. CDR1 is SGHRS, CDR2 YFSETQ, per germline. V shed 5 bases and J shed 5 bases, with 16 bases lying between them.

This clonotype showed up just a few times. The V call is TRBV29-1, the J call TRBJ2-7; 8 nucleotides align to TRBD1. The V gene's germline CDR1 is SQVTM and CDR2 ANQGSEA. V dropped 4 bases and J dropped 6; count of bases not matched to a gene: 5. CDR3 length: 12 amino acids. The CDR3 here is CSVVTGAIEQYF. The CDR3 DNA sequence: TGCAGCGTTGTGACAGGGGCAATCGAGCAGTACTTC.

The sample holds many counts of this clonotype. The chain couples TRBV2 to TRBJ2-5; no firm D call. Germline values: CDR1 SNHLY, CDR2 FYNNEI. The CDR3 spans 12 residues. V gave up 1 base and J gave up 5 bases, with 5 bases separating them. The CDR3 DNA reads TGTGCCAGCAGTGAAGTGAGGGAGACCCAGTACTTC. This codes for CASSEVRETQYF.

In its sample, this clonotype was seen many times. The chain combines TRBV12-3 or TRBV12-4 with TRBJ1-1; TRBD1 agrees at 8 bases. Germline trimming cut 3 bases from V and 1 base from J; bases unmatched to any gene: 4. There are 15 residues in the CDR3. CDR3 loop: CASSFGDRSNTEAFF. The CDR3 DNA reads TGTGCCAGCAGTTTTGGGGACAGGTCGAACACTGAAGCTTTCTTT.

This clonotype was seen more than once but under ten times. For the CDR3, the DNA is TGCGCCAGCAGCCAAGATATCGCGGGGACCGGGGAGCTGTTTTTT. It codes for CASSQDIAGTGELFF. The chain uses TRBV4-3 and TRBJ2-2; TRBD2 might be the D (6 bases). The CDR3 loop spans 15 amino acids. In germline, CDR1 is LGHNA, CDR2 YSLEER. The V and J ends lost 0 bases and 5 bases respectively, with 10 bases between them.

This clonotype appeared a few times. The chain recombines TRBV2 with TRBJ2-5; perhaps TRBD1 as D (5 bases). Germline V lookup: CDR1 SNHLY, CDR2 FYNNEI. CDR3 length: 13 amino acids. The V end was cut by 1 base, the J end by 6 bases, with 9 bases between. CDR3 residues: CASSEEGVKTQYF. CDR3 nucleotides: TGTGCCAGCAGTGAAGAAGGGGTTAAGACCCAGTACTTC.

On this clonotype itself: A read error may account for a junction end that differs from germline. This chain uses TRBV18 with TRBJ1-3, with 7 bases lining up with TRBD1. The germline gives CDR1 KGHSH, CDR2 LQKENI. The CDR3 contains 14 residues. CDR3 sequence reads: CAGSPGQSGNTIYF. In DNA form, the CDR3 reads TGTGCCGGCTCACCGGGACAGTCTGGAAACACCATATATTTT.

CDR3 loop: CASSQDTSNQPQHF. CDR3 DNA: TGCGCCAGCAGCCAAGACACTAGCAATCAGCCCCAGCATTTT. The chain employs TRBV4-3 and TRBJ1-5; D uncertain. Trimming cost V 0 bases and J 0 bases, with 3 bases left between them. The CDR3 is made up of 14 amino acids. The germline gives CDR1 LGHNA, CDR2 YSLEER.

This clonotype was counted between two and nine times. The genes are TRBV5-1 and TRBJ1-5, with 9 bases lining up with TRBD1. The CDR3 has 13 residues. V lost 4 bases and J lost 7; bases outside the gene matches: 3. Germline V gene lookup returns CDR1 SGHRS and CDR2 YFSETQ. The CDR3 loop is CASSDGQGQPQHF. The CDR3 bases are TGCGCCAGCAGCGACGGACAGGGGCAGCCCCAGCATTTT.

There are a few counts of this clonotype. The gene calls are TRBV5-1 and TRBJ2-1; no clear D gene. CDR1 and CDR2 from the germline V gene are SGHRS and YFSETQ. This CDR3 has 11 residues. V gave up 2 bases and J gave up 10 bases, with 7 bases separating them. The CDR3 DNA reads TGCGCCAGCAGCTTTCGGCAAGAGCAGTTCTTC. It encodes CASSFRQEQFF. The variable domain in full, completed from reference TRBV5-1 and TRBJ2-1, reads KAGVTQTPRYLIKTRGQQVTLSCSPISGHRSVSWYQQTPGQGLQFLFEYFSETQRNKGNFPGRFSGRQFSNSRSEMNVSTLELGDSALYLCASSFRQEQFFGPGTRLTVL.

At least ten counts were recorded for this clonotype. The CDR3 sequence: CASGPGQIFEQYF. The CDR3, as DNA: TGTGCCAGCGGCCCTGGGCAGATTTTCGAGCAGTACTTC. V gene TRBV12-3 or TRBV12-4 combines with J gene TRBJ2-7, with no clear D. CDR3 size: 13 residues. With 8 bases removed from V and 6 bases from J, the gap between germline ends came to 17 bases.